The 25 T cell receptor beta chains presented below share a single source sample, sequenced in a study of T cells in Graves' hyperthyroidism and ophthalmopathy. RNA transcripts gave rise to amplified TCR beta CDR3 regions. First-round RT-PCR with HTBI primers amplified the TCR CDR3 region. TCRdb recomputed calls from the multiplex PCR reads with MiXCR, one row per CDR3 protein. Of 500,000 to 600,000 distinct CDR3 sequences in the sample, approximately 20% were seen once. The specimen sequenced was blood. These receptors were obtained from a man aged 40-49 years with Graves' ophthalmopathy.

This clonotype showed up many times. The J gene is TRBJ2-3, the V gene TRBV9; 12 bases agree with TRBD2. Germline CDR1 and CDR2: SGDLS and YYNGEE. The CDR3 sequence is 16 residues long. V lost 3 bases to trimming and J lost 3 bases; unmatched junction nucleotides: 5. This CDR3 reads CASSATSGSWTDTQYF. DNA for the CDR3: TGTGCCAGCAGCGCGACTAGCGGGAGCTGGACAGATACGCAGTATTTT.

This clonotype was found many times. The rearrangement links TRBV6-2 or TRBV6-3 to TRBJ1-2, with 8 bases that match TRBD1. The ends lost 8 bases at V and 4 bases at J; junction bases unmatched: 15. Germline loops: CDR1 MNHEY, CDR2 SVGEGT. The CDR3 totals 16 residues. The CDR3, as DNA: TGTGCCAGCGAACAAACAGACAGGGGAGGCGTCTATGGCTACACCTTC. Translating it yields CASEQTDRGGVYGYTF.

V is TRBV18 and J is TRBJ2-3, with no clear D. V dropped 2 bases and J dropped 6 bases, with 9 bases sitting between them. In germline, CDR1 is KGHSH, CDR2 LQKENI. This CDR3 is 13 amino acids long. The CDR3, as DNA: TGTGCCAGCTCACCAGGGTCGGGCGATACGCAGTATTTT. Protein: CASSPGSGDTQYF.

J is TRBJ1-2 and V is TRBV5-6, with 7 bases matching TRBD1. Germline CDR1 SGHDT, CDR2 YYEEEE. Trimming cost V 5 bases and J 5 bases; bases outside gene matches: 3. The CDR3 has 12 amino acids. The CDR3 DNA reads TGTGCCAGCAGAGGGGGCCCATATGGCTACACCTTC. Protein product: CASRGGPYGYTF.

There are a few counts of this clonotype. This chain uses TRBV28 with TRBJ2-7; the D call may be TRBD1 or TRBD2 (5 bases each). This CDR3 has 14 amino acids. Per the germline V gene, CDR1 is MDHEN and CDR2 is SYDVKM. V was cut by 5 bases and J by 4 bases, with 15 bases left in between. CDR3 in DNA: TGTGCCAGCAGTAACGGGGACGCTACATACGAGCAGTACTTC. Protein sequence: CASSNGDATYEQYF.

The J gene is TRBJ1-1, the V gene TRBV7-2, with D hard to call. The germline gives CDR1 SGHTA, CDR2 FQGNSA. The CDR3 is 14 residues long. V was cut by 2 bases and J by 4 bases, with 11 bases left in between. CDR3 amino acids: CASSLFGGLTEAFF. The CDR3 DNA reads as TGTGCCAGCAGCTTATTTGGAGGACTCACTGAAGCTTTCTTT. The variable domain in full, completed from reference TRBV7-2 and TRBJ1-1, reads GAGVSQSPSNKVTEKGKDVELRCDPISGHTALYWYRQSLGQGLEFLIYFQGNSAPDKSGLPSDRFSAERTGGSVSTLTIQRTQQEDSAVYLCASSLFGGLTEAFFGQGTRLTVV.

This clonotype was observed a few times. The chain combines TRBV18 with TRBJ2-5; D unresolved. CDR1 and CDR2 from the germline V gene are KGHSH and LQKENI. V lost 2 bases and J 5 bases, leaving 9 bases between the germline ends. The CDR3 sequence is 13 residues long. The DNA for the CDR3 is TGTGCCAGCTCACCAAGGGTTATGGAGACCCAGTACTTC. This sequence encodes CASSPRVMETQYF.

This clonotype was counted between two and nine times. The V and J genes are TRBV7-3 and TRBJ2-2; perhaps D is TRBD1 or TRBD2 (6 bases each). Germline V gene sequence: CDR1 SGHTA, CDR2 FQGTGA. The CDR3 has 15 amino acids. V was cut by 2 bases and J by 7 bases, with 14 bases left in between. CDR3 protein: CASSLFGGLGGELFF. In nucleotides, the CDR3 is TGTGCCAGCAGCTTATTTGGGGGGCTCGGCGGGGAGCTGTTTTTT.

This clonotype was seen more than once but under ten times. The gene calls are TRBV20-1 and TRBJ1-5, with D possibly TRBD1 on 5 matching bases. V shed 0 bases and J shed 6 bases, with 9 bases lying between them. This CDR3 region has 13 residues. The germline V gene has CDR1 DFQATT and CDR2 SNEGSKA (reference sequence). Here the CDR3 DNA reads TGCAGTGCTAGAGAGGGGGAGGTTCAGCCCCAGCATTTT. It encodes CSAREGEVQPQHF.

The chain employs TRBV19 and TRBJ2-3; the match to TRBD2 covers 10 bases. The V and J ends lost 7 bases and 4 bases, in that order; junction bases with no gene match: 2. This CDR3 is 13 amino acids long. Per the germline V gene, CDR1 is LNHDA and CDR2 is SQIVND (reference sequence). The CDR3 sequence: CASTGTSADTQYF. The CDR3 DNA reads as TGTGCCAGTACAGGGACTAGCGCAGATACGCAGTATTTT.

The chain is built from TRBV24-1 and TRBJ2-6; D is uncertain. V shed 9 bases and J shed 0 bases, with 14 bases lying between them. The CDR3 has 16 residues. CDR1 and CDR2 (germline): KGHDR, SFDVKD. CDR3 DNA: TGTGCCACCGGAGAGGACGGAAGCTCTGGGGCCAACGTCCTGACTTTC. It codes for CATGEDGSSGANVLTF.

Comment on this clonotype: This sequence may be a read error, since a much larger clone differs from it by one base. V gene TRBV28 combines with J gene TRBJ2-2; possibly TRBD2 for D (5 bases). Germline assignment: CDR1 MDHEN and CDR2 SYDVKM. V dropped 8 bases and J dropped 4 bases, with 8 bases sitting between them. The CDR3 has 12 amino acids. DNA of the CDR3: TGTGCCAGCGGTGAGGGCACCGGGGAGCTGTTTTTT. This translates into CASGEGTGELFF. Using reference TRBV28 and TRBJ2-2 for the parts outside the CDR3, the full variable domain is DVKVTQSSRYLVKRTGEKVFLECVQDMDHENMFWYRQDPGLGLRLIYFSYDVKMKEKGDIPEGYSVSREKKERFSLILESASTNQTSMYLCASGEGTGELFFGEGSRLTVL.

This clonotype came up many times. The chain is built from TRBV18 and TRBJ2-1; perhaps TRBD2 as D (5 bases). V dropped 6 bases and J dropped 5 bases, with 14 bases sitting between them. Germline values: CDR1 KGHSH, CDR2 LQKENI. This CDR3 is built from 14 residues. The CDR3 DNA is TGTGCCAGCTCTCCCAACGTGAGGGACAATGAGCAGTTCTTC. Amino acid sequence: CASSPNVRDNEQFF.

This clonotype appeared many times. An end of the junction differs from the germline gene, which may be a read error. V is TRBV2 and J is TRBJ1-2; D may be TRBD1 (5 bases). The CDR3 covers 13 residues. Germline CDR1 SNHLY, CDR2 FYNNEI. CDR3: CASSATEVYGYTF. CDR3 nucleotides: TGTGCCAGTAGTGCGACAGAGGTCTATGGCTACACCTTC.

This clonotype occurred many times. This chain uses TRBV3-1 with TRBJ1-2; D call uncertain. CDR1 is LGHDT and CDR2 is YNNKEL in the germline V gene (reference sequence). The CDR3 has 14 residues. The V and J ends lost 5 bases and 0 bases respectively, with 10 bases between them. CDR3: CASSTPGPNYGYTF. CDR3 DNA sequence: TGTGCCAGCAGCACCCCCGGTCCTAACTATGGCTACACCTTC.

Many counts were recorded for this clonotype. The DNA of the CDR3 is TGTGCCAGCCTTGAGGTGGGCGGAGGGGAGCAGTTCTTC. Protein: CASLEVGGGEQFF. The chain employs TRBV28 and TRBJ2-1, with a possible D match to TRBD2 (6 bases). CDR1 is MDHEN and CDR2 is SYDVKM in the germline V gene. The CDR3 covers 13 residues. V gave up 8 bases and J gave up 10 bases, with 18 bases separating them.

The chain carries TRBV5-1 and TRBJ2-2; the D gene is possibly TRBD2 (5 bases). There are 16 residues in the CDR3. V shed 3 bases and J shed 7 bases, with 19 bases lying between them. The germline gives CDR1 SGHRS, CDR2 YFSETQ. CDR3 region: CASSSEVNLGIGELFF. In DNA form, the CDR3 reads TGCGCCAGCAGCTCGGAGGTCAACCTAGGTATCGGGGAGCTGTTTTTT.

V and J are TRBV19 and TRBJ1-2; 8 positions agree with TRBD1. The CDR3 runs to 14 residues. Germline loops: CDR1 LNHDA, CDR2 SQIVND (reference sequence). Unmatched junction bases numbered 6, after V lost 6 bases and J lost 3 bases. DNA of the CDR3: TGTGCCAGTAGGCCAGGGGGCACGGACTATGGCTACACCTTC. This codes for CASRPGGTDYGYTF.

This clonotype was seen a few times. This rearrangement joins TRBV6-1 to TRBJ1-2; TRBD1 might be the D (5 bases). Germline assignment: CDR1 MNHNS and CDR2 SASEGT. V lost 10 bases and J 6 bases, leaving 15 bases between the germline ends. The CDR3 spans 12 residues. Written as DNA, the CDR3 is TGTGCCACCCAGGGTTCCCGGGATGGCTACACCTTC. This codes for CATQGSRDGYTF.

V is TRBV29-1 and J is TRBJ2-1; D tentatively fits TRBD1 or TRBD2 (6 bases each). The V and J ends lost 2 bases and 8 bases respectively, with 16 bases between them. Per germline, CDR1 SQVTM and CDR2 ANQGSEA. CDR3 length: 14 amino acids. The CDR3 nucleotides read TGCAGCGTTGAAACGATGGGGGGCAGCGATGAGCAGTTCTTC. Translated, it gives CSVETMGGSDEQFF.

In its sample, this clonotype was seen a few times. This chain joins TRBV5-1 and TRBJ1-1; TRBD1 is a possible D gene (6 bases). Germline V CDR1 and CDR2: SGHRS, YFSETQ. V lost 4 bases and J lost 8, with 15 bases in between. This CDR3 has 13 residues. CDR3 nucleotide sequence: TGCGCCAGCAGCCTTACAGGGCTGACCGAAGCTTTCTTT. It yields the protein CASSLTGLTEAFF.

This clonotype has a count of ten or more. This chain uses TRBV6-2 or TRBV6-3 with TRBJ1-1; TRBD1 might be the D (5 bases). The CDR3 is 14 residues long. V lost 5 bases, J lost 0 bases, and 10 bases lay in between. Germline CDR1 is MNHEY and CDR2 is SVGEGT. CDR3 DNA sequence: TGTGCCAGCAGTACCCCAGGGTTGAACACTGAAGCTTTCTTT. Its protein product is CASSTPGLNTEAFF.

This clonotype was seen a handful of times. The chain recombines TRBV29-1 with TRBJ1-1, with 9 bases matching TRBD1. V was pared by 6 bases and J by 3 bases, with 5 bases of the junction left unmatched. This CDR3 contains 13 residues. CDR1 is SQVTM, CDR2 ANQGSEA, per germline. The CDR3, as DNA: TGCAGCGTCGACCGACAGGGGGACACTGAAGCTTTCTTT. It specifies CSVDRQGDTEAFF.

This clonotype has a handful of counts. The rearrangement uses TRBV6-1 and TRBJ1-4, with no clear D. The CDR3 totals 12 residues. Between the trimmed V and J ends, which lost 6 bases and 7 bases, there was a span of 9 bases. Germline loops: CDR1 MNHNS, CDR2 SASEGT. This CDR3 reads CASSHWGEKLFF. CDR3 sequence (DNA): TGTGCCAGCAGCCACTGGGGTGAAAAACTGTTTTTT.

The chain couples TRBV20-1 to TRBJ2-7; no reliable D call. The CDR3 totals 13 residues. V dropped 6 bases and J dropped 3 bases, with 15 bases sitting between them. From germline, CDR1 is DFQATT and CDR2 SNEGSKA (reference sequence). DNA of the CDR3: TGCAGTGCCTCTCGCCAGACCGGCTACGAGCAGTACTTC. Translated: CSASRQTGYEQYF.